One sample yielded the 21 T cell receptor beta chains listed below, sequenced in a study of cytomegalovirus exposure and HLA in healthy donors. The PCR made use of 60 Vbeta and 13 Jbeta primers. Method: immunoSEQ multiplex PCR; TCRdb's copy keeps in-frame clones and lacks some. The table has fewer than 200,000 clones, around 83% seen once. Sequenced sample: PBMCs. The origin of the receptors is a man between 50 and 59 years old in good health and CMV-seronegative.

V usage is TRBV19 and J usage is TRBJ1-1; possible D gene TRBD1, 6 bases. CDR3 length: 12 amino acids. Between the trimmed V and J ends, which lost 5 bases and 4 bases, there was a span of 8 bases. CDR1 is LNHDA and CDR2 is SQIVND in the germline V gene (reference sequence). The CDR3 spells CASSGQFTEAFF. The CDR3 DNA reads TGTGCCAGTAGTGGACAGTTCACTGAAGCTTTCTTT.

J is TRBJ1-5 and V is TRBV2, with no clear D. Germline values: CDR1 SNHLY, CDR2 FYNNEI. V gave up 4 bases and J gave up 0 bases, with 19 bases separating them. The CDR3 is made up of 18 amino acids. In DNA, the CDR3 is TGTGCCAGCAGTGCCCTTAGGGAGTACTTATATAGCAATCAGCCCCAGCATTTT. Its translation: CASSALREYLYSNQPQHF.

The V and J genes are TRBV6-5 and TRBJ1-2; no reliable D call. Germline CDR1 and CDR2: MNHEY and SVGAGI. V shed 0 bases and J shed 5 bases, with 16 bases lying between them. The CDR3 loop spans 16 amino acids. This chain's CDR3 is CASSYSSVIPNYGYTF. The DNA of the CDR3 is TGTGCCAGCAGTTACTCCTCGGTCATCCCAAATTATGGCTACACCTTC.

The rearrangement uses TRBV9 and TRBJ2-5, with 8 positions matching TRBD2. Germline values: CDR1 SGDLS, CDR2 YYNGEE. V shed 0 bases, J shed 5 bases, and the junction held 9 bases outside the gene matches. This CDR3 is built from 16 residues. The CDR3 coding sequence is TGTGCCAGCAGCGTAGCTGCGGGGGGTAAGGAGGAGACCCAGTACTTC. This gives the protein CASSVAAGGKEETQYF.

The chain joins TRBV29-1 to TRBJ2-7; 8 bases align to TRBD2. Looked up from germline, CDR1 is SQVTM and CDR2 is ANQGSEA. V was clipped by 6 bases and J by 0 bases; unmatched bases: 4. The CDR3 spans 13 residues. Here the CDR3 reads CSVLTSDSYEQYF. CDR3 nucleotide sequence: TGCAGCGTCTTGACTAGCGACTCCTACGAGCAGTACTTC.

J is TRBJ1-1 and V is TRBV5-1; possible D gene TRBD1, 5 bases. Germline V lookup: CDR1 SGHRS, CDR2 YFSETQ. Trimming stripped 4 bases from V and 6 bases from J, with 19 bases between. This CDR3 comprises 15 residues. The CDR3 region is CASSRGTVEAAEAFF. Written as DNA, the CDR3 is TGCGCCAGCAGCCGGGGGACGGTCGAAGCCGCTGAAGCTTTCTTT. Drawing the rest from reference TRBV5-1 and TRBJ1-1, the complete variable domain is KAGVTQTPRYLIKTRGQQVTLSCSPISGHRSVSWYQQTPGQGLQFLFEYFSETQRNKGNFPGRFSGRQFSNSRSEMNVSTLELGDSALYLCASSRGTVEAAEAFFGQGTRLTVV.

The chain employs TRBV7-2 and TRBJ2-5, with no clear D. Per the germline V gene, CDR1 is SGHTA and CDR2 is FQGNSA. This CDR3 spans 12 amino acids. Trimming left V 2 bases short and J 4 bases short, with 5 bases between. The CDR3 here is CASSLIRETQYF. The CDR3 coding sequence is TGTGCCAGCAGCTTAATCCGAGAGACCCAGTACTTC.

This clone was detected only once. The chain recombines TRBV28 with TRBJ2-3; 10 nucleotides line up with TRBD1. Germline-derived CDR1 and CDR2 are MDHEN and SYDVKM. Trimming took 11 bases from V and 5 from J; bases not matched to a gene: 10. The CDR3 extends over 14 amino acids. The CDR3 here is CALTGTGAQDTQYF. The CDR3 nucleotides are TGTGCCCTTACCGGGACAGGGGCCCAAGATACGCAGTATTTT.

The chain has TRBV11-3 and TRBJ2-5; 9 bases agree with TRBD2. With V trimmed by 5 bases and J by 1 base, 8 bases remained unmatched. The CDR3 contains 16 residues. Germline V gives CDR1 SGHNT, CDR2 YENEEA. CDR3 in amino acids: CASSPGAGGPQETQYF. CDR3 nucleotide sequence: TGTGCCAGCAGCCCCGGGGCGGGAGGGCCCCAAGAGACCCAGTACTTC. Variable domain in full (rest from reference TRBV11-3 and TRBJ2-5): EAGVVQSPRYKIIEKKQPVAFWCNPISGHNTLYWYLQNLGQGPELLIRYENEEAVDDSQLPKDRFSAERLKGVDSTLKIQPAELGDSAVYLCASSPGAGGPQETQYFGPGTRLLVL.

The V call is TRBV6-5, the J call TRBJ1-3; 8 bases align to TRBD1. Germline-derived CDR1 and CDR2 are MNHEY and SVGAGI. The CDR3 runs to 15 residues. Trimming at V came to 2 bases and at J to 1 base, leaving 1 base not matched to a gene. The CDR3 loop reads CASSYGQGSGNTIYF. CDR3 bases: TGTGCCAGCAGTTACGGACAGGGTTCTGGAAACACCATATATTTT.

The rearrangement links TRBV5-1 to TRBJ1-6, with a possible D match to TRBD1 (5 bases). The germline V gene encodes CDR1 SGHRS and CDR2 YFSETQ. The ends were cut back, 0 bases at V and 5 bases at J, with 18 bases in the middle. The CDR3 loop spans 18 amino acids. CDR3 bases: TGCGCCAGCAGCTTGGAGGGTGGGGCGTCGAATAATAATTCACCCCTCCACTTT. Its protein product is CASSLEGGASNNNSPLHF. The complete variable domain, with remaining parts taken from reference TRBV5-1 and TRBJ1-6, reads KAGVTQTPRYLIKTRGQQVTLSCSPISGHRSVSWYQQTPGQGLQFLFEYFSETQRNKGNFPGRFSGRQFSNSRSEMNVSTLELGDSALYLCASSLEGGASNNNSPLHFGNGTRLTVT.

The CDR3 protein is CSASSGKGYTF. In nucleotides, the CDR3 is TGCAGTGCTAGTTCGGGGAAAGGCTACACCTTC. V usage is TRBV20-1 and J usage is TRBJ1-2; D gene ambiguous. V was shortened by 3 bases and J by 8 bases, with 10 bases between the two germline ends. Germline assignment: CDR1 DFQATT and CDR2 SNEGSKA (reference sequence). CDR3 size: 11 residues.

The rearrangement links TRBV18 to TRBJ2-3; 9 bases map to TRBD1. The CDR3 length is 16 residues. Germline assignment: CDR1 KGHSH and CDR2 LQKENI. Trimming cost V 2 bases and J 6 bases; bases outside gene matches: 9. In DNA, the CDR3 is TGTGCCAGCTCACCAGGGACAGGGCCATCGAAGGATACGCAGTATTTT. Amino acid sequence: CASSPGTGPSKDTQYF.

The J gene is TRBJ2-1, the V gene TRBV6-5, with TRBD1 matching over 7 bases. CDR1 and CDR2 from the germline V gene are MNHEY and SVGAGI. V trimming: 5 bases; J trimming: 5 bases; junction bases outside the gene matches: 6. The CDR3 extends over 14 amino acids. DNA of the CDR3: TGTGCCAGCAGTCCCGACAGGGCCCACAATGAGCAGTTCTTC. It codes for CASSPDRAHNEQFF.

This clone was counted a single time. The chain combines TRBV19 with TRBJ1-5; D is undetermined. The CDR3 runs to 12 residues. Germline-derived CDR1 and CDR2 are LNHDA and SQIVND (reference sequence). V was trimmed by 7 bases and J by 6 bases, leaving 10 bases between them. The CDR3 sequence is CASTKGAQPQHF. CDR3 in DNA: TGTGCCAGTACTAAGGGAGCTCAGCCCCAGCATTTT.

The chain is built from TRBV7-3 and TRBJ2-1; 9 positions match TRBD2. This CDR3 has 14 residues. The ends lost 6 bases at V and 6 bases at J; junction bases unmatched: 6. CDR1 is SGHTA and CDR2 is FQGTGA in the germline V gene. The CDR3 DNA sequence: TGTGCCAGCAGTCCTCGAGCGGGGGGCAATGAGCAGTTCTTC. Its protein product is CASSPRAGGNEQFF.

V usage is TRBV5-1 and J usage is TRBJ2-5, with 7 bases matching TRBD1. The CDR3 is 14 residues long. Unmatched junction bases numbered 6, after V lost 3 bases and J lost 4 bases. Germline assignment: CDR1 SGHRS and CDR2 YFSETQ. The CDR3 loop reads CASSWTGAVETQYF. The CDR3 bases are TGCGCCAGCAGCTGGACAGGAGCGGTAGAGACCCAGTACTTC.

For the CDR3, the DNA is TGTGCCAGCAAAGAACAGGGTATCCGACTGAACACTGAAGCTTTCTTT. Translating it yields CASKEQGIRLNTEAFF. This chain connects TRBV5-5 to TRBJ1-1; D might be TRBD1 (6 bases). This CDR3 region has 16 residues. With 6 bases removed from V and 0 bases from J, the gap between germline ends came to 18 bases. CDR1 is SGHKS, CDR2 YYEKEE, per germline (reference sequence).

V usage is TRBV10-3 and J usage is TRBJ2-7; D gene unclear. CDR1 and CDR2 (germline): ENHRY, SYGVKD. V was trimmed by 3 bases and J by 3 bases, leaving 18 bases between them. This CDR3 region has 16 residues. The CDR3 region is CAISDPTLRLGYEQYF. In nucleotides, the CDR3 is TGTGCCATCAGTGACCCGACCCTCCGACTGGGCTACGAGCAGTACTTC.

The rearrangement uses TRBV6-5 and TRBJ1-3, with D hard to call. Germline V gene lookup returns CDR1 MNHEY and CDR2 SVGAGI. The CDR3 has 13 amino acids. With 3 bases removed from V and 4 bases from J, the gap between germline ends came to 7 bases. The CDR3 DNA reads TGTGCCAGCAGTTATCAACAAGGAAACACCATATATTTT. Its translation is CASSYQQGNTIYF.

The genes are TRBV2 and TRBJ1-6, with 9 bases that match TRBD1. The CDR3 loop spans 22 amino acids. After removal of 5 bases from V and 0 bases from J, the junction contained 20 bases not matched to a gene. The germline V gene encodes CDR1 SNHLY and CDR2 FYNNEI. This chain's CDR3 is CASSWDRANFPQQSSYNSPLHF. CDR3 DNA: TGTGCCAGCAGTTGGGACAGGGCTAATTTCCCACAACAGAGCTCCTATAATTCACCCCTCCACTTT.